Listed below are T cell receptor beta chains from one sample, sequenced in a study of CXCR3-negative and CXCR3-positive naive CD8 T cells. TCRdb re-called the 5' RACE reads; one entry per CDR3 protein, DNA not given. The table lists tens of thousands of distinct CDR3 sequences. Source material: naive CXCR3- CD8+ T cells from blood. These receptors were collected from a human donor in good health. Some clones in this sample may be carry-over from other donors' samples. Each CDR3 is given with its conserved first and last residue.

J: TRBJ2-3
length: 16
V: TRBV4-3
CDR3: CASSQDHGGDTDTQYF

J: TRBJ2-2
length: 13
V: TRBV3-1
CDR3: CASKEVNTGELFF

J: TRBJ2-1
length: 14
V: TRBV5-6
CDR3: CASRRLVSYNEQFF

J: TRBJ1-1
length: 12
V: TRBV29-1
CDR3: CSVPTGNTEAFF

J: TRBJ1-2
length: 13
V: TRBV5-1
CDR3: CASTQGGVLGYTF

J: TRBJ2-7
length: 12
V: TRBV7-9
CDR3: CASSADGYEQYF

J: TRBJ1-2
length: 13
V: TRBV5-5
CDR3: CASIRDRNYGYTF

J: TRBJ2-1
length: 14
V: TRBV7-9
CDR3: CASSLGAENNEQFF

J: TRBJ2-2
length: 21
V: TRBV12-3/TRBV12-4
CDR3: CASSLLAWPVRGDGRTGELFF

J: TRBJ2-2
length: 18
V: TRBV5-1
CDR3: CASSLVASGNLLAGELFF

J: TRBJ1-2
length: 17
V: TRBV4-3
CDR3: CASSQGDRRFPNYGYTF

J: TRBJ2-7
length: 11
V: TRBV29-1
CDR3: CSVQQGGEQYF

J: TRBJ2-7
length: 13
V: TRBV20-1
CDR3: CSAREASTYEQYF

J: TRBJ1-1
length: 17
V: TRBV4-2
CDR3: CASSQDEGGTGGTEAFF

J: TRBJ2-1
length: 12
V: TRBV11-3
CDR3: CASSSQGDEQFF

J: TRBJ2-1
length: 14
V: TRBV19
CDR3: CASSILAITNEQFF

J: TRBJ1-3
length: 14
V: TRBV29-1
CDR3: CSVLGIPSGNTIYF

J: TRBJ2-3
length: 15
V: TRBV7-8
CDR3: CASSLVPTSTDTQYF

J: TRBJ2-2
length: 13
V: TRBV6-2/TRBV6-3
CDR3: CASSLASAGELFF

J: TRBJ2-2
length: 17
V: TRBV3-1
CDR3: CASSQDETSGNTGELFF

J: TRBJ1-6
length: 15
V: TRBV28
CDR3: CASSGGRLLTSPLHF

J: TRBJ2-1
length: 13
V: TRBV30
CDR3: CAWGQVHDNEQFF

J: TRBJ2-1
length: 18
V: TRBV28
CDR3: CASSPPMFSGLLYNEQFF

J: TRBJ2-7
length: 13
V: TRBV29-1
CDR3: CSVEGPSSYEQYF